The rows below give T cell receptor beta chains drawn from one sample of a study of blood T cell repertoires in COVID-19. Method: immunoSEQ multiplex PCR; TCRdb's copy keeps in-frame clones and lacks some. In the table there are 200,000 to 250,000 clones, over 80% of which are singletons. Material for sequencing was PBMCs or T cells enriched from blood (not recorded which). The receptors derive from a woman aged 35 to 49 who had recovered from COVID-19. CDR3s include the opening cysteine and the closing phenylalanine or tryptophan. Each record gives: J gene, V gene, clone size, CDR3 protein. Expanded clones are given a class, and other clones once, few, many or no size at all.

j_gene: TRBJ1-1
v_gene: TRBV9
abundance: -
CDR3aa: CASSAEGGSAFF

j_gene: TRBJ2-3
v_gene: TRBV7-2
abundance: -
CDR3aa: CASSSGTSRYYTDTQYF

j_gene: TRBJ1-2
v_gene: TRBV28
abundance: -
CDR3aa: CASSPLGAGRDYGYTF

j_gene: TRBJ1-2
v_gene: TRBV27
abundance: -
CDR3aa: CASSLNRGSYGYTF

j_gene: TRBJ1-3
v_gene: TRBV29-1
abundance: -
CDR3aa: CSVALAEAGNTIYF

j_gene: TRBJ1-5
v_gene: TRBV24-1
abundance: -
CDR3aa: CATSDSGTTNQPQHF

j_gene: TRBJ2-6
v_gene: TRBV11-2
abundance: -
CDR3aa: CASSPFSGANVLTF

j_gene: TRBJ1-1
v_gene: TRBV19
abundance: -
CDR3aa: CASSIRRTGPMNTEAFF

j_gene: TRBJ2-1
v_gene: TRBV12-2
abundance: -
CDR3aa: CASRLGGLAGGPRQFF

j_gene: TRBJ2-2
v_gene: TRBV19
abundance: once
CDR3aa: CASSLLEGAGELFF

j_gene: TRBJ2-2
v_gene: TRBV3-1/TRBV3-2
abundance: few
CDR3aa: CASSRDYANTGELFF